This entry describes one T cell receptor beta chain. TCRdb passed the RACE reads through MiXCR, listing each CDR3 protein once. The top ten hold about 9.6% of the sample, which has about 55,000 distinct CDR3 sequences, 8.5% to 10% seen once. The sample originates from a study of human T cells and chemical hapten exposure. Study in general: Patients, a majority of them female, were diagnosed with alopecia areata, totalis or universalis.

The CDR3 contains 15 residues. V was clipped by 3 bases and J by 6 bases; unmatched bases: 5. Germline CDR1 reads SGHRS; CDR2 reads YFSETQ. The sample's time point: pre-sensitization, week 0. Described treatment: therapeutic diphenylcyclopropenone sensitization with weekly scalp DPC. Total RNA came from unfractionated whole blood. The source is a woman under 40 with alopecia areata. Some clones in this sample may be carry-over from other donors' samples. The sample consisted of whole blood, taken in connection with sensitization to the hapten diphenylcyclopropenone (DPC). The V and J genes are TRBV5-1 and TRBJ1-6; 8 bases align to TRBD1. The CDR3 nucleotides are TGCGCCAGCAGCTACGGACAGGGTGGTAATTCACCCCTCCACTTT. This gives the protein CASSYGQGGNSPLHF.